This TCR beta chain was sequenced during a study of identical twins. Trimming shortened V by 3 bases and J by 0 bases, and 12 bases separated the two germline ends. The CDR3 is 16 residues long. This clonotype showed up many times. MiXCR, applied by TCRdb to the 5' RACE reads, yields one record per CDR3 protein. The table records about 690,000 distinct CDR3 sequences, less than 25% of them present only once. These data also formed part of another study, on T cells expressing NK-cell markers. Turning to that study: In a group of about 6 donors, dominant NKG2C+ clonotypes represented about 1.0-7.5% of CD8+ T cells.

Sequencing used PBMCs. This TCR came from a young woman in good health. J is TRBJ2-4 and V is TRBV12-3 or TRBV12-4; D is possibly TRBD1 or TRBD2 (5 bases each). CDR3 bases: TGTGCCAGCAGTTTTCGGGGCAGGGAAGCCAAAAACATTCAGTACTTC. This encodes CASSFRGREAKNIQYF.